Below are 26 T cell receptor beta chains sequenced from a single sample in a study of response to subunit inactivated influenza vaccine. MiXCR, run by TCRdb on the RT-PCR reads, gives a single entry per CDR3 protein. The top ten clones hold about 10% of a sample with over 800,000 distinct CDR3 sequences, roughly 20% of them seen once. The source was PBMCs from blood, collected less than 6 days after vaccination. Receptors originate from a man aged 45-60 years who received an inactivated influenza vaccine.

The J gene is TRBJ1-1, the V gene TRBV5-1; possible D gene TRBD1, 6 bases. The CDR3 is 12 residues long. V was shortened by 2 bases and J by 6 bases, with 8 bases between the two germline ends. Germline assignment: CDR1 SGHRS and CDR2 YFSETQ. In DNA form, the CDR3 reads TGCGCCAGCAGCTTCGGGGGGCCTGAAGCTTTCTTT. Protein product: CASSFGGPEAFF.

Many counts were recorded for this clonotype. The chain employs TRBV12-3 or TRBV12-4 and TRBJ1-3; 7 bases are shared with TRBD1. V gave up 1 base and J gave up 4 bases; unmatched junction bases: 1. The CDR3 loop spans 14 amino acids. This chain's CDR3 is CASSLGTGGNTIYF. CDR3 DNA sequence: TGTGCCAGCAGTTTAGGGACAGGCGGAAACACCATATATTTT.

This clonotype turned up a few times. The chain is built from TRBV20-1 and TRBJ2-7; D perhaps matches TRBD1 (6 bases). CDR1 is DFQATT and CDR2 is SNEGSKA in the germline V gene (reference sequence). Trimming stripped 4 bases from V and 0 bases from J, with 13 bases between. CDR3 length equals 14 residues. In DNA form, the CDR3 reads TGCAGTGCTACAGCCCAGGGGAGCTCCTACGAGCAGTACTTC. It codes for CSATAQGSSYEQYF.

This chain connects TRBV4-1 to TRBJ2-7, with 11 bases matching TRBD1. The length of the CDR3 is 17 residues. V lost 3 bases to trimming and J lost 3 bases; unmatched junction nucleotides: 10. CDR1 and CDR2 (germline): MGHRA, YSYEKL. The CDR3 region is CASSQEWTGGVHYEQYF. The CDR3 bases are TGCGCCAGCAGCCAGGAGTGGACAGGGGGCGTTCACTACGAGCAGTACTTC.

The chain recombines TRBV12-3 or TRBV12-4 with TRBJ2-7; 9 bases are a match to TRBD1. The V gene end was trimmed by 6 bases and the J gene end by 3 bases; junction bases not matched to a gene: 9. The CDR3 contains 15 residues. The CDR3, as DNA: TGTGCCAGCAGCACTTCACAGGGGGCGTACTACGAGCAGTACTTC. This translates into CASSTSQGAYYEQYF.

The chain employs TRBV20-1 and TRBJ2-4, with 8 bases matching TRBD2. Germline CDR1 is DFQATT and CDR2 is SNEGSKA (reference sequence). This CDR3 spans 16 amino acids. V dropped 4 bases and J dropped 0; count of bases not matched to a gene: 8. CDR3: CSATDIAGTAKNIQYF. Here the CDR3 DNA reads TGCAGTGCTACGGACATAGCGGGAACAGCCAAAAACATTCAGTACTTC.

The chain couples TRBV7-2 to TRBJ2-3; D might be TRBD1 (6 bases). The CDR3 has 13 residues. Trimming left V 5 bases short and J 2 bases short, with 8 bases between. Germline CDR1 is SGHTA and CDR2 is FQGNSA. The DNA for the CDR3 is TGTGCCAGCAGCCAGGGGTTCACAGATACGCAGTATTTT. Amino acid sequence: CASSQGFTDTQYF.

The chain employs TRBV6-2 or TRBV6-3 and TRBJ2-7; 7 bases are shared with TRBD2. The V segment lost 2 bases and the J segment 3 bases; nucleotides outside the gene matches: 10. The length of the CDR3 is 16 residues. The germline CDR1 and CDR2 sequences are MNHEY and SVGEGT. The CDR3 here is CASSYGGGAALYEQYF. The CDR3 DNA reads as TGTGCCAGCAGTTACGGGGGGGGAGCGGCACTCTACGAGCAGTACTTC.

This clonotype was detected a few times. CDR3 in amino acids: CASSPAGGGEYNEQFF. The CDR3 region has the DNA TGTGCCAGCAGCCCAGCTGGGGGAGGGGAATACAATGAGCAGTTCTTC. The rearrangement links TRBV7-9 to TRBJ2-1; 7 nucleotides match TRBD2. Germline V lookup: CDR1 SEHNR, CDR2 FQNEAQ (reference sequence). The V segment lost 5 bases and the J segment 4 bases; nucleotides outside the gene matches: 11. The CDR3 runs to 16 residues. The complete variable domain, with remaining parts taken from reference TRBV7-9 and TRBJ2-1, reads DTGVSQNPRHKITKRGQNVTFRCDPISEHNRLYWYRQTLGQGPEFLTYFQNEAQLEKSRLLSDRFSAERPKGSFSTLEIQRTEQGDSAMYLCASSPAGGGEYNEQFFGPGTRLTVL.

The chain links TRBV7-9 to TRBJ1-3, with a weak D call TRBD1 (6 bases). The CDR3 contains 16 residues. The germline V gene encodes CDR1 SEHNR and CDR2 FQNEAQ (reference sequence). The germline V and J ends were trimmed by 2 bases and 0 bases, with 11 bases remaining between them. The CDR3 loop is CASSLNRDNSGNTIYF. As DNA, the CDR3 is TGTGCCAGCAGCTTAAACCGGGACAACTCTGGAAACACCATATATTTT.

As regards this clonotype: The junction differs from germline at one of its ends, possibly a read error. The rearrangement links TRBV20-1 to TRBJ2-7; either TRBD1 or TRBD2 may supply D (5 bases each). The CDR3 length is 14 residues. Germline assignment: CDR1 DFQATT and CDR2 SNEGSKA (reference sequence). Here the CDR3 DNA reads TGCAGTGCTAGCCGCCGTGGATCGGGGCCCCCGGGCACGTTC. Its protein product is CSASRRGSGPPGTF.

This clonotype was picked up a small number of times. J is TRBJ2-1 and V is TRBV29-1, with 8 bases lining up with TRBD1. This CDR3 is 14 amino acids long. The junction had 15 bases not matched to a gene; V was cut back by 7 bases and J by 10 bases. CDR1 and CDR2 (germline): SQVTM, ANQGSEA. DNA of the CDR3: TGCAGCGCCGAGACAGGGGCGAGGGGTAGGGAGCAGTTCTTC. It is translated as CSAETGARGREQFF.

Ten or more counts support this clonotype. The rearrangement uses TRBV18 and TRBJ2-5, with TRBD2 matching 12 bases. CDR1 and CDR2 from the germline V gene are KGHSH and LQKENI. The V segment lost 5 bases and the J segment 5 bases; nucleotides outside the gene matches: 3. There are 14 residues in the CDR3. The CDR3 protein is CASSLTSGSETQYF. The CDR3 DNA reads as TGTGCCAGCTCATTGACTAGCGGGAGCGAGACCCAGTACTTC.

The chain combines TRBV10-3 with TRBJ2-2, with 9 nucleotides matching TRBD1. The length of the CDR3 is 17 residues. Per germline, CDR1 ENHRY and CDR2 SYGVKD. V trimming: 3 bases; J trimming: 1 base; junction bases outside the gene matches: 6. The CDR3 nucleotides are TGTGCCATCAGTGAACTGGGACAGGGTTGGAACACCGGGGAGCTGTTTTTT. Translating gives CAISELGQGWNTGELFF.

This clonotype has only a few counts. V and J are TRBV4-3 and TRBJ2-7; D call uncertain. This CDR3 comprises 14 residues. Germline values: CDR1 LGHNA, CDR2 YSLEER. V was cut by 1 base and J by 6 bases, with 13 bases left in between. CDR3 amino acids: CASSQGELRSEQYF. The DNA for the CDR3 is TGCGCCAGCAGCCAAGGTGAACTCCGGAGCGAGCAGTACTTC.

This clonotype was recorded a few times. The chain has TRBV5-4 and TRBJ2-5; tentatively, D is TRBD2 (6 bases). The length of the CDR3 is 16 residues. Germline-derived CDR1 and CDR2 are SGHNT and YYREEE (reference sequence). V was clipped by 1 base and J by 2 bases, with 15 bases between them. CDR3 protein: CASSLLGTPPQETQYF. CDR3 in DNA: TGTGCCAGCAGCTTGCTTGGGACTCCGCCACAAGAGACCCAGTACTTC.

This chain uses TRBV5-1 with TRBJ2-1; no firm D call. CDR1 SGHRS and CDR2 YFSETQ come from the germline V gene. This CDR3 has 16 amino acids. V was trimmed by 4 bases and J by 0 bases, leaving 14 bases between them. The CDR3 sequence: CASSRTRISSYNEQFF. CDR3 DNA: TGCGCCAGCAGCCGGACCCGGATAAGCTCCTACAATGAGCAGTTCTTC.

This clonotype was seen at least ten times. V usage is TRBV5-1 and J usage is TRBJ2-7; TRBD1 agrees at 7 bases. The CDR3 length is 14 residues. V trimming: 4 bases; J trimming: 2 bases; junction bases outside the gene matches: 6. Germline lookup yields CDR1 SGHRS and CDR2 YFSETQ. The CDR3 spells CASSPGQRAYEQYF. For the CDR3, the DNA is TGCGCCAGCAGCCCGGGACAGCGAGCCTACGAGCAGTACTTC.

V is TRBV12-3 or TRBV12-4 and J is TRBJ2-7; D not certain. The CDR3 contains 12 residues. V was clipped by 5 bases and J by 2 bases, with 7 bases between them. DNA for the CDR3: TGTGCCAGCAGTACAAGAGCCTACGAGCAGTACTTC. It codes for CASSTRAYEQYF.

This clonotype has only a few counts. The CDR3: CASSTGQGAGETQYF. As DNA, the CDR3 is TGCGCCAGCAGCACGGGACAGGGGGCAGGGGAGACCCAGTACTTC. This sequence joins TRBV5-1 and TRBJ2-5; 12 bases are shared with TRBD1. Germline CDR1 reads SGHRS; CDR2 reads YFSETQ. Trimming removed 4 bases from V and 5 bases from J; junction bases left unmatched: 6. This CDR3 comprises 15 residues.

The rearrangement joins TRBV11-2 to TRBJ2-4, with TRBD2 identical over 9 bases. The junction had 10 bases not matched to a gene; V was cut back by 5 bases and J by 8 bases. Germline V gene data show CDR1 as SGHAT and CDR2 as FQNNGV. The CDR3 runs to 15 residues. The CDR3 protein is CASSARGGAGYIQYF. CDR3 bases: TGTGCCAGCAGCGCTCGCGGGGGGGCGGGATACATTCAGTACTTC.

This clonotype was seen only a few times. The V gene is TRBV10-3, the J gene TRBJ1-2; D is ambiguous. The CDR3 sequence is 14 residues long. CDR1 ENHRY and CDR2 SYGVKD come from the germline V gene. Trimming cost V 3 bases and J 5 bases, with 13 bases left between them. DNA for the CDR3: TGTGCCATCAGTGATATAGGCAGCGGTTATGGCTACACCTTC. Protein product: CAISDIGSGYGYTF.

The chain joins TRBV18 to TRBJ2-7; the D gene could be TRBD1 or TRBD2 (5 bases each). With 3 bases removed from V and 6 bases from J, the gap between germline ends came to 21 bases. Germline-derived CDR1 and CDR2 are KGHSH and LQKENI. CDR3 length: 16 residues. The CDR3 is CASSPMRGEISGEQYF. DNA for the CDR3: TGTGCCAGCTCACCCATGCGAGGGGAGATTTCCGGCGAGCAGTACTTC.

V usage is TRBV3-1 and J usage is TRBJ2-7, with D tentatively TRBD2 (6 bases). The germline V gene has CDR1 LGHDT and CDR2 YNNKEL (reference sequence). Trimming took 8 bases from V and 3 from J, leaving 20 bases between them. The CDR3 covers 15 residues. CDR3 protein: CASLTHGRLVYEQYF. In nucleotides, the CDR3 is TGTGCCAGCCTGACTCATGGCCGACTAGTCTACGAGCAGTACTTC.

J is TRBJ2-7 and V is TRBV9; 8 bases are shared with TRBD1. The CDR3 is 15 residues long. Trimming removed 0 bases from V and 4 bases from J; junction bases left unmatched: 6. Germline values: CDR1 SGDLS, CDR2 YYNGEE. CDR3 coding DNA: TGTGCCAGCAGCGTAGCATCAGGGGGCGGATACGAGCAGTACTTC. This encodes CASSVASGGGYEQYF.

In its sample, this clonotype was seen once. This chain links TRBV7-6 with TRBJ2-3; 10 nucleotides match TRBD1. Germline-derived CDR1 and CDR2 are SGHVS and FNYEAQ. Trimming took 0 bases from V and 4 from J; bases not matched to a gene: 4. CDR3 length: 16 amino acids. CDR3 residues: CASSLAGTGVPDTQYF. As DNA, the CDR3 is TGTGCCAGCAGCTTAGCCGGGACAGGGGTTCCAGATACGCAGTATTTT.